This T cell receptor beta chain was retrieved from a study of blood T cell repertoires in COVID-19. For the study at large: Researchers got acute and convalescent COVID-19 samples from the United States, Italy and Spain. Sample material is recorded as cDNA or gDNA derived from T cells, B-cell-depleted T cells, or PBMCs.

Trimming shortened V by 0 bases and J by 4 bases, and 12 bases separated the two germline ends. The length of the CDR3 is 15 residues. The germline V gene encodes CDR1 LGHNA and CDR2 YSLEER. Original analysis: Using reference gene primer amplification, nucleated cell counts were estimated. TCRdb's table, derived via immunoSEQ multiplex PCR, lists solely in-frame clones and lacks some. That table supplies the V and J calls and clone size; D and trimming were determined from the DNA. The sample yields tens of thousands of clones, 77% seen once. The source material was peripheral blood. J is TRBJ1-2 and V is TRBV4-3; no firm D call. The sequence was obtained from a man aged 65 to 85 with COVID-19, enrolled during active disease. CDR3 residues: CASSQEGPTPYGYTF. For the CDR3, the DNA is TGCGCCAGCAGCCAAGAGGGCCCCACCCCCTATGGCTACACCTTC.